This is a list of T cell receptor beta chains from one sample in a study of blood T cell repertoires in COVID-19. The method was immunoSEQ multiplex PCR; TCRdb's version includes in-frame clones alone and lacks a portion of them. The data hold 150,000 or so clones, with around 78% observed a single time. The sample taken for sequencing was PBMCs or T cells enriched from blood (not recorded which). Receptor source: a woman in her 50s who had recovered from COVID-19. Both conserved end residues are part of each CDR3. A D gene is named only where the DNA matches it firmly. The size entry is marked missing in some rows and otherwise reads once, few, many or a size class.

V,size,D,J,DNA,CDR3
TRBV6-5,.,TRBD1,TRBJ1-3,TGTGCCAGCAGTTGGGGACAGGCTGGAAACACCATATATTTT,CASSWGQAGNTIYF
TRBV6-5,.,TRBD1,TRBJ2-4,TGTGCCAGCAGTCCTGGACAGGGAGAGGACATTCAGTACTTC,CASSPGQGEDIQYF
TRBV2,few,.,TRBJ1-2,TGTGCCAGCAGTGGGGCTAAAAGCTACACCTTC,CASSGAKSYTF
TRBV5-4,few,.,TRBJ1-1,TGTGCCAGCAGCCCGACGGGGGAGTCGGTTCTGGCTTTCTTT,CASSPTGESVLAFF
TRBV27,.,TRBD1,TRBJ1-2,TGTGCCAGCAGTTTGCCGGGACAGGGGCCAAATTATGGCTACACCTTC,CASSLPGQGPNYGYTF
TRBV12-3/TRBV12-4,.,.,TRBJ1-2,TGTGCCAGCACCTCCGGCGGGCGTCGAGGCTACACCTTC,CASTSGGRRGYTF
TRBV9,few,TRBD1,TRBJ1-6,TGTGCCAGCAGCCCCGAAGACAGGGATTCACCCCTCCACTTT,CASSPEDRDSPLHF
TRBV11-2,many,.,TRBJ2-1,TGTGCCAGCAGTTTAAACAGGGAAAACAATGAGCAGTTCTTC,CASSLNRENNEQFF
TRBV11-1,.,.,TRBJ1-1,TGTGCCAGCAGCAAAGCCTCTGAAGCTTTCTTT,CASSKASEAFF
TRBV4-1,.,.,TRBJ2-2,TGCGCCAGCAGGGCCGGGAGTTTTGAAAACGGGGAGCTGTTTTTT,CASRAGSFENGELFF
TRBV4-2,.,TRBD1,TRBJ1-5,TGTGCCAGCAGCCAAGATGGGCCGGGGACAGGCGGTCAGCCCCAGCATTTT,CASSQDGPGTGGQPQHF
TRBV30,.,.,TRBJ1-5,TGTGCCTGGAATGAGGGAACTATAAATCAGCCCCAGCATTTT,CAWNEGTINQPQHF
TRBV4-1,.,TRBD1,TRBJ1-5,TGCGCCAGCAGCCAAACCCAGGGGGCTGGTCAGCCCCAGCATTTT,CASSQTQGAGQPQHF
TRBV6-5,few,.,TRBJ1-4,TGTGCCAGCAGTTCCAGCTCCGGGAGTGAAAAACTGTTTTTT,CASSSSSGSEKLFF
TRBV9,.,TRBD2,TRBJ2-1,TGTGCCAGCAGCGTAGTAAGCGGGGGAAACAATGAGCAGTTCTTC,CASSVVSGGNNEQFF
TRBV12-3/TRBV12-4,.,.,TRBJ1-1,TGTGCCAGCAGTTTAGATCAGAACACTGAAGCTTTCTTT,CASSLDQNTEAFF
TRBV2,.,.,TRBJ1-1,TGTGCCAGCATCAGACATGAGAACACTGAAGCTTTCTTT,CASIRHENTEAFF
TRBV30,.,TRBD1,TRBJ1-1,TGTGCCGGACAGGGAATTGGGAACACTGAAGCTTTCTTT,CAGQGIGNTEAFF
TRBV29-1,.,TRBD2,TRBJ2-5,TGCAGCGTTGTAACGGGGGGGCAAGAGACCCAGTACTTC,CSVVTGGQETQYF
TRBV3-1/TRBV3-2,.,TRBD1,TRBJ1-2,TGTGCCAGCAGCCGGGGACAGGGAGAGTATGGCTACACCTTC,CASSRGQGEYGYTF
TRBV28,.,TRBD1,TRBJ1-4,TGTGCCAGCAGGGCCGGGACAGGAGGTGAAAAACTGTTTTTT,CASRAGTGGEKLFF
TRBV5-4,.,TRBD1,TRBJ2-2,TGTGCCAGCAGCTTGGGACAGGGGGGGGGCACCGGGGAGCTGTTTTTT,CASSLGQGGGTGELFF
TRBV4-3,.,.,TRBJ2-1,TGCGCCAGCAGCCACCCCTCCGGAGTCGGGGGCAATGAGCAGTTCTTC,CASSHPSGVGGNEQFF
TRBV19,once,.,TRBJ2-6,TGTGCCAGTAGCCCTCCTGGGGCCAACGTCCTGACTTTC,CASSPPGANVLTF
TRBV7-6,.,TRBD2,TRBJ2-3,TGTGCCAGCAGCCCAGTAGGACTAGCGATAGATACGCAGTATTTT,CASSPVGLAIDTQYF
TRBV5-1,.,TRBD2,TRBJ2-3,TGCGCCAGCAGCTTGAGACTAGCGGGGAGCACAGATACGCAGTATTTT,CASSLRLAGSTDTQYF
TRBV6-5,.,TRBD2,TRBJ2-5,TGTGCCAGCAGTCCGGGACTAGCGGGTCAAGAGACCCAGTACTTC,CASSPGLAGQETQYF
TRBV2,.,.,TRBJ2-5,TGTGCCAGCAGAGCCGGACAGTCCTCGTACCAAGAGACCCAGTACTTC,CASRAGQSSYQETQYF